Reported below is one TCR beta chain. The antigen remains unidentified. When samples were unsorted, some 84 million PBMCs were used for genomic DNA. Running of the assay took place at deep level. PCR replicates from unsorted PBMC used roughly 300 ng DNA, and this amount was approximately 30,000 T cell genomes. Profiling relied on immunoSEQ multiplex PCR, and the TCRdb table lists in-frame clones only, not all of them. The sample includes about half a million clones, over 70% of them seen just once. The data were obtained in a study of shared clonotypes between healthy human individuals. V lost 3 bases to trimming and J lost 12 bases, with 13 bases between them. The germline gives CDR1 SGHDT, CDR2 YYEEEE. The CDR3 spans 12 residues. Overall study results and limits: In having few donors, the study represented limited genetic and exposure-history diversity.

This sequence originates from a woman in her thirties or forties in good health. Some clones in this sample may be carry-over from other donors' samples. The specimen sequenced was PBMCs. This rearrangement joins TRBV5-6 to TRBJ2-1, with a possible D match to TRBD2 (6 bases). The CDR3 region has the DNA TGTGCCAGCAGCTCGACTAGTGCGGTGCAGTTCTTC. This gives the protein CASSSTSAVQFF.